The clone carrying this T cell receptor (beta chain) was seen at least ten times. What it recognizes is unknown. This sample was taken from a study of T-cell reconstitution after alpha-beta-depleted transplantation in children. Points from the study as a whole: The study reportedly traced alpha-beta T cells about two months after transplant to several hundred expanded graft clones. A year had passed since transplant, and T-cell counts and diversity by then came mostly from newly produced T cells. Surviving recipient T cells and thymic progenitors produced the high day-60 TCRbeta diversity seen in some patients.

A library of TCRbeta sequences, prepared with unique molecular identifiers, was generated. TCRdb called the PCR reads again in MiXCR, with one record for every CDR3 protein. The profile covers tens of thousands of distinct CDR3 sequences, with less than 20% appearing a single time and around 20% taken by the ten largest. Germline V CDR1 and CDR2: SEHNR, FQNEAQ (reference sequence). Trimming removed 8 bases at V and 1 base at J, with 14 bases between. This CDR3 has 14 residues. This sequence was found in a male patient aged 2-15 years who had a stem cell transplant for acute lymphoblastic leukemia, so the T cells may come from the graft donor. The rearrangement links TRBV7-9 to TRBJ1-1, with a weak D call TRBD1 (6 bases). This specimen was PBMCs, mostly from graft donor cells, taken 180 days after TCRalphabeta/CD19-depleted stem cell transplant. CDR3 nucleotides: TGTGCCAGCTTGGTGGAGGGGGGGAACACTGAAGCTTTCTTT. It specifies CASLVEGGNTEAFF. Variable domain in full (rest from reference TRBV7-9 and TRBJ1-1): DTGVSQNPRHKITKRGQNVTFRCDPISEHNRLYWYRQTLGQGPEFLTYFQNEAQLEKSRLLSDRFSAERPKGSFSTLEIQRTEQGDSAMYLCASLVEGGNTEAFFGQGTRLTVV.